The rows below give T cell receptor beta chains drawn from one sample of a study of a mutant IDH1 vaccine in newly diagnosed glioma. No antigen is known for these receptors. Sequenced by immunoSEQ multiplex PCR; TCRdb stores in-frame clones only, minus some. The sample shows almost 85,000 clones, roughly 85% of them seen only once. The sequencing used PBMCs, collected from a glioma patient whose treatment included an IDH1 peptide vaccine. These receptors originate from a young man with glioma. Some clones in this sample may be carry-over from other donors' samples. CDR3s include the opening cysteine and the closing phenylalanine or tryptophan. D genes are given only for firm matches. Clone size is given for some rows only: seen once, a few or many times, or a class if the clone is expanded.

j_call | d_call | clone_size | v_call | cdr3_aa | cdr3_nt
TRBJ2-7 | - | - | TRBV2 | CASTSLQLGGLSHEQYF | TGTGCCAGCACGTCCCTTCAACTGGGAGGTTTAAGCCACGAGCAGTACTTC
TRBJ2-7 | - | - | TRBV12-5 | CASGLGIGPYEQYF | TGTGCTAGTGGTTTAGGGATCGGACCCTACGAGCAGTACTTC
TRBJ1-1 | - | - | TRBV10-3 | CAIVGGPGTEAFF | TGTGCCATCGTTGGGGGGCCGGGAACTGAAGCTTTCTTT
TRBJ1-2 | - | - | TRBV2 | CASSVGSYGYTF | TGTGCCAGCAGTGTAGGGAGCTATGGCTACACCTTC
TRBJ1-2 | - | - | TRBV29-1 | CSVVGGGDYGYTF | TGCAGCGTTGTAGGTGGGGGCGACTATGGCTACACCTTC
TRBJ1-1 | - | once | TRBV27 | CASNGDRNTEAFF | TGTGCCAGCAACGGGGACCGGAACACTGAAGCTTTCTTT
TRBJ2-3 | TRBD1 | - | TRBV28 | CASSPGTGRPDTQYF | TGTGCCAGCAGTCCCGGGACAGGGCGCCCCGATACGCAGTATTTT
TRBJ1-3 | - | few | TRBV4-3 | CASSQGRGSGNTIYF | TGCGCCAGCAGCCAAGGGAGGGGTAGTGGAAACACCATATATTTT
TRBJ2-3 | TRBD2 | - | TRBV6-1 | CASSEWGLAGSGGDTQYF | TGTGCCAGCAGTGAATGGGGACTAGCGGGATCGGGGGGAGATACGCAGTATTTT
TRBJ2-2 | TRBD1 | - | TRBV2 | CASRVRTGGSNTGELFF | TGTGCCAGCAGAGTTAGGACAGGGGGCTCGAACACCGGGGAGCTGTTTTTT
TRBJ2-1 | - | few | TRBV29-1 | CSVNTRLRQFF | TGCAGCGTTAACACTAGGCTAAGGCAGTTCTTC
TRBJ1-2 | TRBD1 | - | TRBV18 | CASSPLDRAAEGYTF | TGTGCCAGCTCACCATTGGACAGGGCGGCCGAGGGCTACACCTTC
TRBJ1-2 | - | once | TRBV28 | CATIGGFQTGYTF | TGTGCCACCATCGGGGGCTTTCAGACCGGCTACACCTTC
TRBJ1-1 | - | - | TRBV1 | CTSSQLNTEAFF | TGCACCAGCAGCCAATTGAACACTGAAGCTTTCTTT
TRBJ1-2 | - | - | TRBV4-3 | CASSQEIGREDGYTF | TGCGCCAGCAGCCAAGAAATCGGCAGGGAGGACGGCTACACCTTC
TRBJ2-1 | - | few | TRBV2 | CASSEGLYNEQFF | TGTGCCAGCAGCGAGGGACTGTACAATGAGCAGTTCTTC
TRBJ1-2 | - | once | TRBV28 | CASSPQTANYGYTF | TGTGCCAGCAGTCCCCAGACAGCGAACTATGGCTACACCTTC
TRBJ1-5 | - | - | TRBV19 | CASSLGGHQPQHF | TGTGCCAGTAGTCTGGGGGGCCATCAGCCCCAGCATTTT
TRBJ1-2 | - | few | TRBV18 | CASSPPGKTGYTF | TGTGCCAGCTCACCACCGGGAAAAACAGGCTACACCTTC
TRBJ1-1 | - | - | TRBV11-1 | CASSSRHRNGEAFF | TGTGCCAGCAGCTCCCGCCACAGGAACGGTGAAGCTTTCTTT
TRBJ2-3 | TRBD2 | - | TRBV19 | CASSGGTSGAPSTDTQYF | TGTGCCAGTAGTGGAGGGACTAGCGGGGCCCCTAGCACAGATACGCAGTATTTT
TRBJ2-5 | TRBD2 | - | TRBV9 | CASSDGGRAQETQYF | TGTGCCAGCAGCGATGGCGGGAGGGCCCAAGAGACCCAGTACTTC
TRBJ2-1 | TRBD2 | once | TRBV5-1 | CASSLGTSAYNEQFF | TGCGCCAGCAGCTTGGGTACTAGCGCCTACAATGAGCAGTTCTTC
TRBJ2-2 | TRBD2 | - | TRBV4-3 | CASSQELLAGGVLDTGELFF | TGCGCCAGCAGCCAAGAACTCCTAGCGGGGGGGGTCTTGGACACCGGGGAGCTGTTTTTT
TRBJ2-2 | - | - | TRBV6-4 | CASSVEVTGELFF | TGTGCCAGCAGTGTAGAGGTCACCGGGGAGCTGTTTTTT
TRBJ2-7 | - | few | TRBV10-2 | CASSEYGYEQYF | TGCGCCAGCAGTGAGTACGGCTACGAGCAGTACTTC
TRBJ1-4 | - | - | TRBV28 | CASKGKKLFF | TGTGCCAGCAAGGGAAAAAAACTGTTTTTT
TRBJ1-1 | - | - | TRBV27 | CASSIRVGTEAFF | TGTGCCAGCAGTATCAGGGTTGGCACTGAAGCTTTCTTT
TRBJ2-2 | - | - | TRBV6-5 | CASSTTGTGELFF | TGTGCCAGCTCCACCACAGGGACCGGGGAGCTGTTTTTT
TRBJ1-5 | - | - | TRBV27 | CASSARGVSQPQHF | TGTGCCAGCAGTGCTAGGGGGGTATCGCAGCCCCAGCATTTT
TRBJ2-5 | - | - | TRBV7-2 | CASSYGGEETQYF | TGTGCCAGCAGCTACGGTGGAGAAGAGACCCAGTACTTC
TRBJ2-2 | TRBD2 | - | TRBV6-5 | CASSWLAGNTGELFF | TGTGCCAGCAGTTGGCTAGCGGGGAACACCGGGGAGCTGTTTTTT
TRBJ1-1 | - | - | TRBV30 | CAWSGMNTEAFF | TGTGCCTGGAGCGGGATGAACACTGAAGCTTTCTTT
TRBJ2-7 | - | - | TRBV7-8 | CASSHRTGVIAGRLEQYF | TGTGCCAGCAGCCACCGGACAGGGGTAATAGCGGGGCGCCTCGAGCAGTACTTC
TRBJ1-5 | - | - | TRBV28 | CASSLGQSNQPQHF | TGTGCCAGCAGTTTAGGACAGAGCAATCAGCCCCAGCATTTT
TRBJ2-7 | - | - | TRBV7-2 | CASSLNRGEQYF | TGTGCCAGCAGCTTAAACCGTGGAGAGCAGTACTTC
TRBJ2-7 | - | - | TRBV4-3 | CASSSRLAAEQYF | TGCGCCAGCAGCTCACGTCTAGCCGCCGAGCAGTACTTC
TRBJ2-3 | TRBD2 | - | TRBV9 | CASSVSGGRPTDTQYF | TGTGCCAGCAGCGTAAGCGGGGGCCGGCCCACAGATACGCAGTATTTT
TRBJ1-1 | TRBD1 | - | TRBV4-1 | CASSLFRDSEAFF | TGCGCCAGCAGCCTTTTCCGGGACAGTGAAGCTTTCTTT
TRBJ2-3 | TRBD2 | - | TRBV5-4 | CASSCARSRGGVVDTQYF | TGTGCCAGCAGCTGCGCCCGTTCTCGCGGGGGTGTCGTAGATACGCAGTATTTT
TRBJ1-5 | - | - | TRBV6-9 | CASRASGGWSNQPQHF | TGTGCCAGCAGAGCTTCTGGGGGATGGAGCAATCAGCCCCAGCATTTT
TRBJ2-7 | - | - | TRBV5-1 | CASSLLADYDEQYF | TGCGCCAGCAGCTTGCTAGCCGATTATGACGAGCAGTACTTC
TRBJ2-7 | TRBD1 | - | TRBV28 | CASSLFSIGRAGGRNEQYF | TGTGCCAGCAGTTTATTCTCGATTGGGCGGGCAGGGGGCCGGAACGAGCAGTACTTC
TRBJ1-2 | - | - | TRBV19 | CASKDKNYGYTF | TGTGCCAGTAAGGACAAGAACTATGGCTACACCTTC
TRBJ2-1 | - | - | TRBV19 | CASSMGGGSYNEQFF | TGTGCCAGTAGTATGGGGGGTGGCTCCTACAATGAGCAGTTCTTC
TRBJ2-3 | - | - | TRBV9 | CASSVEEAGIRTDTQYF | TGTGCCAGCAGCGTAGAGGAGGCGGGGATCCGCACAGATACGCAGTATTTT
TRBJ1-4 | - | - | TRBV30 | CAWRRRRNEKLFF | TGTGCCTGGAGACGGCGGCGTAATGAAAAACTGTTTTTT
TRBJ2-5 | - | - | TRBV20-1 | CSAEILETQYF | TGCAGTGCCGAAATATTGGAGACCCAGTACTTC
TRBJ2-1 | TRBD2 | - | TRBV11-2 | CASSLASGGVEQFF | TGTGCCAGCAGCTTAGCAAGCGGGGGGGTTGAGCAGTTCTTC
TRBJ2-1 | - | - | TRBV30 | CAWSFPRDEQFF | TGTGCCTGGAGTTTTCCTCGGGACGAGCAGTTCTTC
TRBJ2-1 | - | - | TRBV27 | CASSLDGTQSYNEQFF | TGTGCCAGCAGCCTAGACGGGACACAATCTTACAATGAGCAGTTCTTC
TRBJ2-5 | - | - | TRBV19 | CASSTARRQETQYF | TGTGCCAGTAGTACCGCACGGCGCCAAGAGACCCAGTACTTC
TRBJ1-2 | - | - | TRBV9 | CASSAYYGYTF | TGTGCCAGCAGCGCGTACTATGGCTACACCTTC
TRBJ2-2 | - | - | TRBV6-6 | CASSYTPPGELFF | TGTGCCAGCAGTTACACCCCCCCCGGGGAGCTGTTTTTT